The entry that follows covers one T cell receptor beta chain sequence. Its cognate antigen is unknown. The record originates from a study of T cell repertoires in cytomegalovirus infection. Study-level information: Public TCR beta signatures were indicative of both CMV infection and a matching HLA type.

Between the trimmed V and J ends, which lost 2 bases and 3 bases, there was a span of 8 bases. The V gene's germline CDR1 is MNHEY and CDR2 SMNVEV (reference sequence). This CDR3 spans 14 amino acids. Study observations and caveats: In two of eight donors, the top clonotype was HLA-C-restricted CMV-specific.

TCRdb reprocessed the reads with MiXCR, giving one entry per CDR3 protein. In the table there are 80,000 or so distinct CDR3 sequences, around 40% of which are singletons. The sequenced sample was CD8+ T cells from cultured PBMCs, obtained from culture after CMV antigen stimulation. The V gene is TRBV27, the J gene TRBJ2-1; D remains unclear. The sequence was obtained from a human donor in good health (CMV status not recorded). Some clones in this sample may be carry-over from other donors' samples. In nucleotides, the CDR3 is TGTGCCAGCAGTTTAAGGTCTGGCTACAATGAGCAGTTCTTC. It codes for CASSLRSGYNEQFF.